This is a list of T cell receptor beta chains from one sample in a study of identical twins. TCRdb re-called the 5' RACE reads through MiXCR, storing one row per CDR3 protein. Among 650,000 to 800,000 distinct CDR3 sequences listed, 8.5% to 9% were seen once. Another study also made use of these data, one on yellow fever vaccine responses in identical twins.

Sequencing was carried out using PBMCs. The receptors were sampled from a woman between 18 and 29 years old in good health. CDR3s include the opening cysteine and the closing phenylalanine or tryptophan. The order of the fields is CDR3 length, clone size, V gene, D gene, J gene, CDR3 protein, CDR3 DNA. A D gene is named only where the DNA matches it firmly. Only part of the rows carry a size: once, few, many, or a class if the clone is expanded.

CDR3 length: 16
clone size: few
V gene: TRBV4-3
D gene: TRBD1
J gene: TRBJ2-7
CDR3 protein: CASSQDRGTGAYEQYF
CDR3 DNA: TGCGCCAGCAGCCAAGATCGCGGGACAGGCGCCTACGAGCAGTACTTC

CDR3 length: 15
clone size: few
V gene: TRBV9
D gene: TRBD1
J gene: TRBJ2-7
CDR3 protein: CASSLSGQGSGEQYF
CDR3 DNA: TGTGCCAGCAGCCTCTCAGGACAGGGAAGTGGCGAGCAGTACTTC

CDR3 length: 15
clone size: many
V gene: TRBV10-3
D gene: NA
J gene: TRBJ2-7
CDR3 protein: CAISTGRESSYEQYF
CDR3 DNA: TGTGCCATCAGTACTGGACGGGAGAGCTCCTACGAGCAGTACTTC

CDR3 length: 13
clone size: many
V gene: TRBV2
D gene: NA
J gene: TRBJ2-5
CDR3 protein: CASSFDGMETQYF
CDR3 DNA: TGTGCCAGCAGTTTCGACGGGATGGAGACCCAGTACTTC

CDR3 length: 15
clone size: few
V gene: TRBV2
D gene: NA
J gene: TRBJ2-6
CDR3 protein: CASSEFLGGANVLTF
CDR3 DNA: TGTGCCAGCAGTGAATTTTTGGGTGGGGCCAACGTCCTGACTTTC

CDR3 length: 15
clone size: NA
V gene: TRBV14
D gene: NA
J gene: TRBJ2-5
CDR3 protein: CASTQSSWGTETQYF
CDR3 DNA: TGTGCCAGCACCCAATCTAGCTGGGGGACGGAGACCCAGTACTTC

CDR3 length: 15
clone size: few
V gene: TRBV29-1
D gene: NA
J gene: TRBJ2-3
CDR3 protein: CSVEDAGSSPDTQYF
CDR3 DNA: TGCAGCGTTGAAGATGCCGGGAGTAGCCCAGATACGCAGTATTTT

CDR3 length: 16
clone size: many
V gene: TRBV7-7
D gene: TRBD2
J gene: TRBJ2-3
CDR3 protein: CASSPGTSGSLDTQYF
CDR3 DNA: TGTGCTAGCAGCCCAGGGACTAGCGGGAGTTTGGATACGCAGTATTTT

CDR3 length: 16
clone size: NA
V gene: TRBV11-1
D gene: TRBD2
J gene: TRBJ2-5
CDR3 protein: CASSPRTSGHQETQYF
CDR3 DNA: TGTGCCAGCAGCCCCAGGACTAGCGGACACCAAGAGACCCAGTACTTC

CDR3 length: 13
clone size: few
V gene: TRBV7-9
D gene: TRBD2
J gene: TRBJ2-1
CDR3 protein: CASSLRGSYEQFF
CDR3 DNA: TGTGCCAGCAGCTTACGCGGGAGCTATGAGCAGTTCTTC

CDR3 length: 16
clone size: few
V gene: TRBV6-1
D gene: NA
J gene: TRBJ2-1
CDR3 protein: CASSEKAGGGGREQFF
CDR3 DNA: TGTGCCAGCAGTGAAAAGGCAGGTGGGGGGGGGCGGGAGCAGTTCTTC

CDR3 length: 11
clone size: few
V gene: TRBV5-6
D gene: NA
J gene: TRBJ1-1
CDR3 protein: CASASNTEAFF
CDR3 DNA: TGTGCCAGCGCAAGTAACACTGAAGCTTTCTTT

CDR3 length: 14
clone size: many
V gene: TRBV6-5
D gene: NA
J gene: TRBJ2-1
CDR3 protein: CASSYSYSYNEQFF
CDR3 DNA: TGTGCCAGCAGTTACAGTTACTCCTACAATGAGCAGTTCTTC

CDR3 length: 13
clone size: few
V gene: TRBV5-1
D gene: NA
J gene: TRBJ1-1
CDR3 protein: CASSLYVNTEAFF
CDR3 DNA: TGCGCCAGCAGCTTGTATGTGAACACTGAAGCTTTCTTT

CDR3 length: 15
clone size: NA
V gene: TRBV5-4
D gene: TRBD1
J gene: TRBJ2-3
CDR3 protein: CASSLIRQGGDTQYF
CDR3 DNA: TGTGCCAGCAGCTTGATCAGACAGGGGGGCGATACGCAGTATTTT

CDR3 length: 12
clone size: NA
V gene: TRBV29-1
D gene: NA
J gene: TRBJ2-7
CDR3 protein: CSVYGGAYEQYF
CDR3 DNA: TGCAGCGTGTATGGTGGAGCCTACGAGCAGTACTTC

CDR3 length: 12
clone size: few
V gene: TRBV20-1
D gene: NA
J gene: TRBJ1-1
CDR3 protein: CSAREGQGEAFF
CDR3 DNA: TGCAGTGCTAGAGAGGGGCAGGGGGAAGCTTTCTTT

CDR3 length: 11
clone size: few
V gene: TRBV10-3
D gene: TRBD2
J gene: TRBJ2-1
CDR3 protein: CAHATSDEQFF
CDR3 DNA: TGTGCCCACGCGACTAGCGATGAGCAGTTCTTC

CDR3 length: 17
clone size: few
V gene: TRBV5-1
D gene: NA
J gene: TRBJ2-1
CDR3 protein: CASSQPRDPPPYNEQFF
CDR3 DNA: TGCGCCAGCAGCCAGCCGAGGGACCCTCCACCTTACAATGAGCAGTTCTTC

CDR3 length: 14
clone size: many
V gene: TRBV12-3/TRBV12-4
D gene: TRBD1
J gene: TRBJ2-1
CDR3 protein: CASRAGTVYNEQFF
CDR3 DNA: TGTGCCAGCAGGGCAGGGACAGTGTACAATGAGCAGTTCTTC

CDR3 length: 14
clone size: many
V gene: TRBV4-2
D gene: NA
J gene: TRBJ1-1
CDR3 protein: CASSQGHMNTEAFF
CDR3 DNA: TGTGCCAGCAGCCAAGGCCACATGAACACTGAAGCTTTCTTT

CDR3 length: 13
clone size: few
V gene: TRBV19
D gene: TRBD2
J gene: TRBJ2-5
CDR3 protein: CASSRTSRQTQYF
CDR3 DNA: TGTGCCAGTAGTCGGACTAGTAGACAGACCCAGTACTTC

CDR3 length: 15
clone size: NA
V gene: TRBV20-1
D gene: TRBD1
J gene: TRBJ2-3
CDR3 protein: CSARDQEGQADTQYF
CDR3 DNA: TGCAGTGCTAGAGATCAGGAGGGACAGGCAGATACGCAGTATTTT

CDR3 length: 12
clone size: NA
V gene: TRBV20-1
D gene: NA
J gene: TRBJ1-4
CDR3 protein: CSARQYNEKLFF
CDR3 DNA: TGCAGTGCTAGACAGTATAATGAAAAACTGTTTTTT

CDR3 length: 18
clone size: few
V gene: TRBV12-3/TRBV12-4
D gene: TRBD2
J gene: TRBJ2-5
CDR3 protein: CASSPPAGETPRQETQYF
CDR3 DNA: TGTGCCAGCAGCCCACCAGCGGGAGAAACCCCAAGGCAAGAGACCCAGTACTTC

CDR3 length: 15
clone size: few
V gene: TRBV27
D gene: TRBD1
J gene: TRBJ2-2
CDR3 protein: CASSGYRGYTGELFF
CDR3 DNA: TGTGCCAGCAGTGGATACAGGGGCTACACCGGGGAGCTGTTTTTT

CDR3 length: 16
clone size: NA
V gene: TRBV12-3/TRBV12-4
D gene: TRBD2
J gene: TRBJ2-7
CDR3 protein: CASSLGLAGDPYEQYF
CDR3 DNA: TGTGCCAGCAGTCTCGGTCTAGCGGGTGATCCTTACGAGCAGTACTTC

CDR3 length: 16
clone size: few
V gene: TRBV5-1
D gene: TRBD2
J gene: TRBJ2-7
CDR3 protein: CASTHGLAASSYEQYF
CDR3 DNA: TGCGCCAGCACCCACGGACTAGCCGCTAGCTCCTACGAGCAGTACTTC

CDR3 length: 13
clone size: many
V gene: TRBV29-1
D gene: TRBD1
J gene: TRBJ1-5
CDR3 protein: CSVDRVYNQPQHF
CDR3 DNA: TGCAGCGTGGACAGGGTCTACAATCAGCCCCAGCATTTT

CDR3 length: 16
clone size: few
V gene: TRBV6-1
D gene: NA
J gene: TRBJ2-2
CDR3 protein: CASSADILGNTGELFF
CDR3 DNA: TGTGCCAGCAGTGCGGACATTCTCGGGAACACCGGGGAGCTGTTTTTT

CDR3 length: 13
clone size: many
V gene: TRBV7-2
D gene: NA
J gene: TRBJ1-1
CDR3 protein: CASSLRRNTEAFF
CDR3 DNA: TGTGCCAGCAGCTTACGCAGGAACACTGAAGCTTTCTTT

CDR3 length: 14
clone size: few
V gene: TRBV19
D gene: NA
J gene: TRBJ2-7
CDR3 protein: CASSIGSGGYEQYF
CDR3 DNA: TGTGCCAGTAGTATAGGCTCAGGCGGGTACGAGCAGTACTTC

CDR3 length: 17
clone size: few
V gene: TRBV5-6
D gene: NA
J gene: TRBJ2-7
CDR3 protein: CASSLFRTLGSSYEQYF
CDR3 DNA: TGTGCCAGCAGCCTCTTCCGAACGTTGGGGAGCTCCTACGAGCAGTACTTC

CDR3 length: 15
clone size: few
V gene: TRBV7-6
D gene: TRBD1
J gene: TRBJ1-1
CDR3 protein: CASSSRQGVNTEAFF
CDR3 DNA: TGTGCCAGCAGCTCGAGACAGGGCGTGAACACTGAAGCTTTCTTT

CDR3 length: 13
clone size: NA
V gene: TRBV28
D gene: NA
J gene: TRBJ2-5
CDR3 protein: CASDAGRGETQYF
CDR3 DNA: TGTGCCAGCGATGCAGGGCGAGGAGAGACCCAGTACTTC

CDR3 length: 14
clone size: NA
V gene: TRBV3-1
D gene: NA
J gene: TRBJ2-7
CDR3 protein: CASSKRTGIYEQYF
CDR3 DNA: TGTGCCAGCAGCAAAAGAACAGGGATCTACGAGCAGTACTTC

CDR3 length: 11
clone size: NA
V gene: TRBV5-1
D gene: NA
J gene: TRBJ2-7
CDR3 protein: CASSRSGEQYF
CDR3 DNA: TGCGCCAGCAGCAGGTCGGGGGAGCAGTACTTC

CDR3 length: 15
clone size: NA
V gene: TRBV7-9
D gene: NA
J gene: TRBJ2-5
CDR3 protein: CASSFWWGGPETQYF
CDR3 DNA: TGTGCCAGCAGCTTCTGGTGGGGGGGCCCAGAGACCCAGTACTTC

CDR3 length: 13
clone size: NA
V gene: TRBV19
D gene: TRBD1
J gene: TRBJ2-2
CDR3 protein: CATPGQVPGELFF
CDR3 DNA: TGTGCCACGCCGGGACAGGTGCCCGGGGAGCTGTTTTTT

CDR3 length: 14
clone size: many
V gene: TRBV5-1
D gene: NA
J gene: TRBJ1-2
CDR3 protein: CASSLGQGGYGYTF
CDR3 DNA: TGCGCCAGCAGCTTGGGGCAGGGCGGCTATGGCTACACCTTC

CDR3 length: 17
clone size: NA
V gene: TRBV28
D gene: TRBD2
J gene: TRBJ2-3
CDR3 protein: CASSLTLLAAYTDTQYF
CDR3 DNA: TGTGCCAGCAGTTTAACACTACTAGCGGCTTACACAGATACGCAGTATTTT

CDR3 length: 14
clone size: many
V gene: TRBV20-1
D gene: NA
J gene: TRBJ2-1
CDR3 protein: CSARPGHNYEEQFF
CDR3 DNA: TGCAGTGCTAGGCCGGGACACAACTATGAGGAGCAGTTCTTC

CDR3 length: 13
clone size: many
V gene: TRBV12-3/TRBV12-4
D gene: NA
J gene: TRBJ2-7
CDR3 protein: CASSFGGSYEQYF
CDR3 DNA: TGTGCCAGCAGTTTTGGTGGCTCCTACGAGCAGTACTTC

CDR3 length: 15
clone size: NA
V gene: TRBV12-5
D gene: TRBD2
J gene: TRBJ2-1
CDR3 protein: CASAPLGLAYNEQFF
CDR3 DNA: TGTGCTAGTGCCCCTCTCGGACTAGCCTACAATGAGCAGTTCTTC

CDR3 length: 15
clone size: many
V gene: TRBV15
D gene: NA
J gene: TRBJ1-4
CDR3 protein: CATSRDQGHEEKLFF
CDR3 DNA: TGTGCCACCAGCAGAGATCAAGGGCACGAAGAAAAACTGTTTTTT

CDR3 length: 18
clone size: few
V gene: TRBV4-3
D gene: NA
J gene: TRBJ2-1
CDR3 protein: CASSPNGEPRDPYNEQFF
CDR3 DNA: TGCGCCAGCAGCCCGAACGGCGAGCCCAGAGACCCCTACAATGAGCAGTTCTTC

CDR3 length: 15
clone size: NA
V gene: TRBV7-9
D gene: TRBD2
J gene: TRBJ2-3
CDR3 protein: CASSPGLAVTDTQYF
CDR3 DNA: TGTGCCAGCAGCCCGGGACTAGCGGTCACAGATACGCAGTATTTT

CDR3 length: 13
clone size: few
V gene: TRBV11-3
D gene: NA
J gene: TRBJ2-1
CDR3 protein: CASSLIEGPEQFF
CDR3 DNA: TGTGCCAGCAGCTTAATCGAGGGGCCTGAGCAGTTCTTC

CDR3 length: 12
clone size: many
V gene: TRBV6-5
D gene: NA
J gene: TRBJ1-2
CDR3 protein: CASSRASYGYTF
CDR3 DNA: TGTGCCAGCAGTCGGGCCTCTTATGGCTACACCTTC

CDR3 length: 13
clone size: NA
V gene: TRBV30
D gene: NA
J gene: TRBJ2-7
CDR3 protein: CAWSYAGTYEQYF
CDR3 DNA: TGTGCCTGGAGTTATGCGGGAACCTACGAGCAGTACTTC

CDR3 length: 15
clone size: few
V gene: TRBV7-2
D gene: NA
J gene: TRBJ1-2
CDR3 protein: CASSLVVGGEGGYTF
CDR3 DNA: TGTGCCAGCAGCTTAGTAGTGGGGGGCGAAGGTGGCTACACCTTC

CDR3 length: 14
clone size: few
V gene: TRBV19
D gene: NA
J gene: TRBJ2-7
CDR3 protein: CASRALGISYEQYF
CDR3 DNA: TGTGCCAGCAGGGCGCTTGGAATCTCCTACGAGCAGTACTTC

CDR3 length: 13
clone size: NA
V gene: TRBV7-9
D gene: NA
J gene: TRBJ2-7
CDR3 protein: CASSLAPWDEQYF
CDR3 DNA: TGTGCCAGCAGCCTAGCGCCTTGGGACGAGCAGTACTTC

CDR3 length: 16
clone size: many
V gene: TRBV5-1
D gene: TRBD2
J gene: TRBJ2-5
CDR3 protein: CASSPILAGGQETQYF
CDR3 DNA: TGCGCCAGCAGCCCAATACTAGCGGGGGGTCAAGAGACCCAGTACTTC

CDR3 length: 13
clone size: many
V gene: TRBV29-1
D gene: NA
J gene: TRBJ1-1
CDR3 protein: CSVRRSTNTEAFF
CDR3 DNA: TGCAGCGTTCGGCGGAGCACGAACACTGAAGCTTTCTTT

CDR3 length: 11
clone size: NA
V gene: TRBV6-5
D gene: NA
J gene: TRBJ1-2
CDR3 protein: CASREGYGYTF
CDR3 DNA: TGTGCCAGCAGGGAGGGGTATGGCTACACCTTC

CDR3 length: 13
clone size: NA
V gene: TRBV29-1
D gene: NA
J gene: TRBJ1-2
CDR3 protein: CSVEDRLNYGYTF
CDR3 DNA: TGCAGCGTTGAAGATCGACTGAACTATGGCTACACCTTC

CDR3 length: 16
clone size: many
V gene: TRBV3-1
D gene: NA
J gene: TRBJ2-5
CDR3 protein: CASSQEVAPGRETQYF
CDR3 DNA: TGTGCCAGCAGCCAAGAAGTAGCCCCGGGGAGGGAGACCCAGTACTTC

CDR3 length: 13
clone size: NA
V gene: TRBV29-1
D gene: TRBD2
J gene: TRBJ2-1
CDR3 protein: CSVLAGAINEQFF
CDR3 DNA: TGCAGCGTTCTCGCGGGAGCGATAAATGAGCAGTTCTTC